This T cell receptor (beta chain) was recovered during a study of cytomegalovirus exposure and HLA in healthy donors. Findings of the study overall: Through in vitro validation, a few CMV-associated chains were shown to be specific for CMV antigens. In an earlier analysis, in roughly 580 donors, most V segments appeared productive either ~87% or ~30% of the time.

Comments on this clone: Its target is unknown.

This PCR relied on a set of 60 Vbeta primers and 13 Jbeta primers. Repertoires were generated with immunoSEQ multiplex PCR, while TCRdb's copy carries only in-frame clones and drops some. The table lists around 120,000 clones, approximately 85% of them singletons. Healthy people donating bone marrow made up the donors. The germline CDR1 and CDR2 sequences are MNHNS and SASEGT. The CDR3 is made up of 16 amino acids. Deletions cut 1 base from V and 6 bases from J, with 16 bases between. Source material: PBMCs. J is TRBJ1-5 and V is TRBV6-1, with no clear D. The TCR originated in a boy between 10 and 17 years old in good health and CMV-seronegative. The CDR3 DNA sequence: TGTGCCAGCAGTGAAGTGGTATCCCACGGGAGTCAGCCCCAGCATTTT. This translates into CASSEVVSHGSQPQHF.